This TCR beta chain stems from a study of cytomegalovirus exposure and HLA in healthy donors. Study-wide context: Sequencing of 150 million to 200 million T cells in an earlier analysis found roughly 120 million unique TCR beta sequences.

PCR involved 60 Vbeta and 13 Jbeta primers. The repertoire was sequenced with immunoSEQ multiplex PCR; TCRdb's copy has only in-frame clones and lacks some. The data contain around 94,000 clones, about four fifths of them singletons. Germline assignment: CDR1 SGHRS and CDR2 YFSETQ. Trimming stripped 5 bases from V and 0 bases from J, with 7 bases between. This CDR3 is 13 amino acids long. Study-level points and caveats: It was reported that TCR beta sequences correctly inferred the HLA-A and HLA-B alleles for most subjects. In a later analysis, HLA-associated TCR beta chains were more clonally expanded than equally common others.

This cohort consisted of healthy bone marrow donors. This clone was seen more than once but under ten times. Its antigen remains unknown. This clonotype originated in a human donor in good health. The chain combines TRBV5-1 with TRBJ2-3, with D hard to call. Specimen: PBMCs. In DNA form, the CDR3 reads TGCGCCAGCAGGCTAGATAGCACAGATACGCAGTATTTT. Its translation is CASRLDSTDTQYF.